This passage covers 30 T cell receptor beta chains from one sample sequenced in a study of T cell responses to AZD1222 COVID-19 vaccine. Sequenced by immunoSEQ multiplex PCR; TCRdb stores in-frame clones only, minus some. Of about 73,000 clones in the sample, around 88% were seen once. Here the sequenced sample was peripheral blood, taken on day 0 of AZD1222 vaccination. These receptors were obtained from an adult in good health.

This clone was detected once. This chain joins TRBV7-2 and TRBJ1-2; D gene uncertain. Germline V gives CDR1 SGHTA, CDR2 FQGNSA. Trimming took 7 bases from V and 4 from J, leaving 19 bases between them. There are 15 residues in the CDR3. This CDR3 is CASTPQEEVAYGYTF. The CDR3 DNA follows: TGTGCCAGCACCCCCCAGGAGGAAGTGGCCTATGGCTACACCTTC.

V gene TRBV9 combines with J gene TRBJ1-2, with unresolved D. This CDR3 is 15 amino acids long. Trimming shortened V by 3 bases and J by 1 base, and 13 bases separated the two germline ends. CDR1 SGDLS and CDR2 YYNGEE come from the germline V gene. The CDR3 bases are TGTGCCAGCAGCGCCCCGGGCCGAGTTAACTATGGCTACACCTTC. Amino acid sequence: CASSAPGRVNYGYTF. Looking up the rest from reference TRBV9 and TRBJ1-2 gives the full variable domain: DSGVTQTPKHLITATGQRVTLRCSPRSGDLSVYWYQQSLDQGLQFLIQYYNGEERAKGNILERFSAQQFPDLHSELNLSSLELGDSALYFCASSAPGRVNYGYTFGSGTRLTVV.

The V gene is TRBV6-6, the J gene TRBJ2-7, with 10 bases aligning to TRBD1. V was clipped by 6 bases and J by 2 bases; unmatched bases: 7. Germline CDR1 MNHNY, CDR2 SVGAGI (reference sequence). The CDR3 loop spans 15 amino acids. CDR3 loop: CASRLSGTGAYEQYF. CDR3 nucleotide sequence: TGTGCCAGCAGATTATCCGGGACAGGGGCCTACGAGCAGTACTTC.

The chain recombines TRBV12-3 or TRBV12-4 with TRBJ1-5; no firm D call. The V and J ends lost 7 bases and 0 bases respectively, with 7 bases between them. The CDR3 consists of 13 residues. As DNA, the CDR3 is TGTGCCAGCACTTCGTATAGCAATCAGCCCCAGCATTTT. Protein sequence: CASTSYSNQPQHF.

DNA of the CDR3: TGTGCTAGTGGTTTGGTTCTTGGGGAGTACAATGAGCAGTTCTTC. Amino acid sequence: CASGLVLGEYNEQFF. The chain has TRBV12-5 and TRBJ2-1; D might be TRBD2 (5 bases). The germline CDR1 and CDR2 sequences are LGHNT and FRNRAP. V lost 0 bases, J lost 4 bases, and 10 bases lay in between. The CDR3 consists of 15 residues.

The chain couples TRBV13 to TRBJ1-1; TRBD1 matches at 10 bases. This CDR3 contains 16 residues. V lost 6 bases and J lost 0; bases outside the gene matches: 7. Germline loops: CDR1 PRHDT, CDR2 FYEKMQ (reference sequence). The CDR3 DNA follows: TGTGCCAGCAGGCTACGGGACAGGGGAATGAACACTGAAGCTTTCTTT. This encodes CASRLRDRGMNTEAFF.

V usage is TRBV9 and J usage is TRBJ2-2, with D tentatively TRBD1 (6 bases). V lost 0 bases and J 7 bases, leaving 13 bases between the germline ends. From germline, CDR1 is SGDLS and CDR2 YYNGEE. The length of the CDR3 is 15 residues. Here the CDR3 reads CASSVGTRGIGELFF. CDR3 DNA: TGTGCCAGCAGCGTAGGCACTAGGGGGATCGGGGAGCTGTTTTTT.

V is TRBV4-1 and J is TRBJ2-7, with D perhaps TRBD2 (7 bases). CDR3 length: 16 residues. Germline V gene lookup returns CDR1 MGHRA and CDR2 YSYEKL. The V gene lost 1 base and the J gene lost 2 bases, with 15 bases spanning the gap. The CDR3 sequence: CASSQGGGQPTYEQYF. The DNA for the CDR3 is TGCGCCAGCAGCCAAGGGGGGGGACAACCGACCTACGAGCAGTACTTC.

This clone has a single count. This chain links TRBV6-4 with TRBJ2-1, with D unresolved. V shed 1 base and J shed 6 bases, with 4 bases lying between them. Germline lookup yields CDR1 MRHNA and CDR2 SNTAGT. This CDR3 is 12 amino acids long. The CDR3 reads CASSDLSNEQFF. The DNA of the CDR3 is TGTGCCAGCAGTGACTTAAGCAATGAGCAGTTCTTC.

The CDR3 loop reads CASSFIANQETQYF. The CDR3 DNA sequence: TGTGCCAGCAGTTTCATCGCGAATCAAGAGACCCAGTACTTC. The J gene is TRBJ2-5, the V gene TRBV28; D gene ambiguous. V was trimmed by 3 bases and J by 2 bases, leaving 10 bases between them. Germline CDR1 is MDHEN and CDR2 is SYDVKM. This CDR3 is 14 amino acids long.

The chain couples TRBV7-9 to TRBJ2-7, with D possibly TRBD1 on 6 matching bases. CDR3 length: 15 residues. Deletions cut 6 bases from V and 1 base from J, with 16 bases between. Germline assignment: CDR1 SEHNR and CDR2 FQNEAQ (reference sequence). CDR3 amino acids: CASSHRDTSSYEQYF. CDR3 in DNA: TGTGCCAGCAGTCACCGGGACACTTCATCCTACGAGCAGTACTTC.

The chain uses TRBV15 and TRBJ1-2; a possible D gene is TRBD1 (6 bases). Germline-derived CDR1 and CDR2 are LNHNV and YYDKDF (reference sequence). CDR3 length: 16 amino acids. V was shortened by 0 bases and J by 4 bases, with 15 bases between the two germline ends. This chain's CDR3 is CATSRDGRDTSYGYTF. The CDR3 DNA sequence: TGTGCCACCAGCAGAGATGGGCGGGACACCTCCTATGGCTACACCTTC.

This clone was seen more than once but under ten times. The V gene is TRBV20-1, the J gene TRBJ1-5; 9 bases match TRBD1. This CDR3 has 15 amino acids. The germline V gene has CDR1 DFQATT and CDR2 SNEGSKA (reference sequence). The V segment lost 3 bases and the J segment 2 bases; nucleotides outside the gene matches: 5. This chain's CDR3 is CSASARTGGNQPQHF. The DNA for the CDR3 is TGCAGTGCTAGTGCCCGGACAGGGGGCAATCAGCCCCAGCATTTT.

The chain joins TRBV15 to TRBJ1-2; unclear D gene. Trimming took off 5 bases at V and 0 bases at J, with 7 bases between the two ends. Germline V gene lookup returns CDR1 LNHNV and CDR2 YYDKDF (reference sequence). The CDR3 is 13 amino acids. The CDR3: CATSETTNYGYTF. CDR3 nucleotides: TGTGCCACCAGCGAAACAACTAACTATGGCTACACCTTC.

The DNA for the CDR3 is TGTGCCAGCAGCCCACTAAGAACGGGGGAGCAGTACTTC. Protein sequence: CASSPLRTGEQYF. J is TRBJ2-7 and V is TRBV11-2; D possibly corresponds to TRBD2 (5 bases). V lost 5 bases and J lost 7, with 15 bases in between. CDR1 and CDR2 (germline): SGHAT, FQNNGV. The CDR3 length is 13 residues.

The chain links TRBV24-1 to TRBJ2-5; 8 positions match TRBD2. Germline CDR1 is KGHDR and CDR2 is SFDVKD. The CDR3 length is 13 residues. The V gene end was trimmed by 4 bases and the J gene end by 7 bases; junction bases not matched to a gene: 4. CDR3 coding DNA: TGTGCCACCAGTGAAGCGGGAGTTGGGACCCAGTACTTC. Translated, it gives CATSEAGVGTQYF.

The J gene is TRBJ1-1, the V gene TRBV19, with D unresolved. There are 13 residues in the CDR3. V was pared by 5 bases and J by 4 bases, with 11 bases between. Germline V gene lookup returns CDR1 LNHDA and CDR2 SQIVND (reference sequence). DNA of the CDR3: TGTGCCAGTAGTCCAACGACTAGCACTGAAGCTTTCTTT. Translated, it gives CASSPTTSTEAFF.

The V and J genes are TRBV6-4 and TRBJ2-1; TRBD2 matches at 12 bases. The CDR3 consists of 15 residues. V trimming: 2 bases; J trimming: 4 bases; junction bases outside the gene matches: 0. The germline gives CDR1 MRHNA, CDR2 SNTAGT. The CDR3 loop reads CASSDTSGGYNEQFF. For the CDR3, the DNA is TGTGCCAGCAGTGACACTAGCGGGGGGTACAATGAGCAGTTCTTC.

The chain uses TRBV27 and TRBJ2-6, with TRBD1 identical over 8 bases. Trimming took 6 bases from V and 0 from J; bases not matched to a gene: 4. CDR1 is MNHEY and CDR2 is SMNVEV in the germline V gene (reference sequence). This CDR3 contains 16 residues. The CDR3 loop reads CASSRQGTSGANVLTF. CDR3 coding DNA: TGTGCCAGCAGCCGACAGGGGACCTCTGGGGCCAACGTCCTGACTTTC.

The genes are TRBV3-1 (or the pseudogene TRBV3-2) and TRBJ1-2, with D unresolved. From germline, CDR1 is LGHDT and CDR2 YNNKEL (reference sequence). Trimming removed 0 bases at V and 4 bases at J, with 3 bases between. The CDR3 spans 12 residues. The CDR3 region has the DNA TGTGCCAGCAGCCAAGAGAGCTATGGCTACACCTTC. The encoded protein is CASSQESYGYTF.

V gene TRBV27 combines with J gene TRBJ2-2, with D possibly being TRBD2 (6 bases). Germline lookup yields CDR1 MNHEY and CDR2 SMNVEV (reference sequence). This CDR3 spans 15 amino acids. Trimming took off 6 bases at V and 2 bases at J, with 13 bases between the two ends. The CDR3 bases are TGTGCCAGCAGCCGACGGGACTTCAACACCGGGGAGCTGTTTTTT. Amino acid sequence: CASSRRDFNTGELFF.

The CDR3 nucleotides are TGTGCCACCAGCAGACCCGGGGACTATTCCTACGAGCAGTACTTC. Translation gives CATSRPGDYSYEQYF. V and J are TRBV15 and TRBJ2-7; 7 bases line up with TRBD2. The CDR3 is 15 residues long. Germline V CDR1 and CDR2: LNHNV, YYDKDF (reference sequence). With 2 bases clipped from V and 1 base from J, the junction kept 5 bases outside the gene matches.

This chain joins TRBV24-1 and TRBJ2-1, with D possibly TRBD1 on 6 matching bases. The CDR3 spans 13 residues. Germline V gives CDR1 KGHDR, CDR2 SFDVKD. The V end lost 8 bases, the J end lost 8 bases, and 15 bases lay between the germline ends. CDR3 nucleotides: TGTGCCACCACCAGGGGCAGGGGCGATGAGCAGTTCTTC. This translates into CATTRGRGDEQFF.

This clone has only a few counts. This chain connects TRBV24-1 to TRBJ1-2; D gene unclear. Per germline, CDR1 KGHDR and CDR2 SFDVKD. This CDR3 has 13 amino acids. Trimming pared 2 bases from V and 3 bases from J, leaving 6 bases between. This CDR3 reads CATSDSGYYGYTF. DNA of the CDR3: TGTGCCACCAGTGATTCAGGTTACTATGGCTACACCTTC.

The chain is built from TRBV9 and TRBJ1-3; a weak D match, TRBD1 (6 bases). CDR1 is SGDLS and CDR2 is YYNGEE in the germline V gene. Trimming took off 0 bases at V and 0 bases at J, with 16 bases between the two ends. This CDR3 contains 18 residues. CDR3 loop: CASSVGQGRPTSGNTIYF. The CDR3 nucleotides are TGTGCCAGCAGCGTAGGCCAGGGGAGACCGACCTCTGGAAACACCATATATTTT.

This clone was seen only a few times. This chain joins TRBV2 and TRBJ1-5; no clear D gene. V was clipped by 2 bases and J by 4 bases, with 9 bases between them. The germline V gene encodes CDR1 SNHLY and CDR2 FYNNEI. There are 14 residues in the CDR3. CDR3 region: CASSENQSNQPQHF. CDR3 nucleotides: TGTGCCAGCAGTGAAAACCAGAGTAATCAGCCCCAGCATTTT.

The CDR3 is CASSQELLQTSGSHEQYF. In nucleotides, the CDR3 is TGTGCCAGCAGCCAAGAACTACTTCAGACTAGCGGGTCCCACGAGCAGTACTTC. The chain joins TRBV14 to TRBJ2-7; 10 bases match TRBD2. This CDR3 has 18 residues. Trimming at V came to 0 bases and at J to 5 bases, leaving 13 bases not matched to a gene. CDR1 and CDR2 from the germline V gene are SGHDN and FVKESK.

The gene calls are TRBV5-1 and TRBJ1-1, with D possibly TRBD1 on 6 matching bases. Germline V gene sequence: CDR1 SGHRS, CDR2 YFSETQ. Trimming cost V 2 bases and J 4 bases, with 12 bases left between them. The CDR3 extends over 14 amino acids. CDR3 sequence (DNA): TGCGCCAGCAGCTTCCAGGGGATGGTCACTGAAGCTTTCTTT. It translates to CASSFQGMVTEAFF.

The chain has TRBV9 and TRBJ2-7; a possible D gene is TRBD1 (5 bases). This CDR3 spans 15 amino acids. Germline loops: CDR1 SGDLS, CDR2 YYNGEE. The V and J ends lost 0 bases and 6 bases respectively, with 16 bases between them. CDR3 DNA: TGTGCCAGCAGCGTAGATGGCAGGGCAAGTGGCGAGCAGTACTTC. Amino acid sequence: CASSVDGRASGEQYF.

The chain recombines TRBV5-8 with TRBJ1-1; D unresolved. This CDR3 comprises 12 residues. V was trimmed by 1 base and J by 8 bases, leaving 9 bases between them. The germline CDR1 and CDR2 sequences are SGHTS and YDEGEE. The CDR3 nucleotides are TGTGCCAGCAGCTTGTTAGGAGGAGAAGCTTTCTTT. It yields the protein CASSLLGGEAFF. The full variable domain, rest sourced from reference TRBV5-8 and TRBJ1-1, is EAGVTQSPTHLIKTRGQQATLRCSPISGHTSVYWYQQALGLGLQFLLWYDEGEERNRGNFPPRFSGRQFPNYSSELNVNALELEDSALYLCASSLLGGEAFFGQGTRLTVV.